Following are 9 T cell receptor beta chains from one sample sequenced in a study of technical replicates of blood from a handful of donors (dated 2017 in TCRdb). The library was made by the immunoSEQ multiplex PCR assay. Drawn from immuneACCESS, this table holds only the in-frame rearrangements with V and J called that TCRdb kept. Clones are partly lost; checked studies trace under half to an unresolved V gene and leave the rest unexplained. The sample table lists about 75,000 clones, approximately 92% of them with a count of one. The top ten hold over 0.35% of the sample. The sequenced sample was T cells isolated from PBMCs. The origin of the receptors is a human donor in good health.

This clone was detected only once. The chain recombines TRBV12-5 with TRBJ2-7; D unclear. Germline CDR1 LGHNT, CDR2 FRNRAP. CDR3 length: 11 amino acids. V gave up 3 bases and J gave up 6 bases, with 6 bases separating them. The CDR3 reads CASGFGAEQYF. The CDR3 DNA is TGTGCTAGTGGTTTTGGAGCCGAGCAGTACTTC.

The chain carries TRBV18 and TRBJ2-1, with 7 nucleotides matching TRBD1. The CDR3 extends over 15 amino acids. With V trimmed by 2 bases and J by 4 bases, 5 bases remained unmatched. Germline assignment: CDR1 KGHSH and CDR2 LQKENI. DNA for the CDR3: TGTGCCAGCTCACCAGGCCGGGACAGTTACAATGAGCAGTTCTTC. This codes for CASSPGRDSYNEQFF.

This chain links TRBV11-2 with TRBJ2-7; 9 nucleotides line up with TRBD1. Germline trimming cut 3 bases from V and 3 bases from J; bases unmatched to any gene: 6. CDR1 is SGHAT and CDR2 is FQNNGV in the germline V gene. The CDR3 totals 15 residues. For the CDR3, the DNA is TGTGCCAGCAGCTTTGGGACAGGGAGGAACTACGAGCAGTACTTC. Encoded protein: CASSFGTGRNYEQYF.

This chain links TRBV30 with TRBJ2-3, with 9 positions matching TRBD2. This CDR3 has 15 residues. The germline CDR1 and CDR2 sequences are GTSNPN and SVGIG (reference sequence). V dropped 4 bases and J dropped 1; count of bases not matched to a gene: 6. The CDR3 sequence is CAWIRAGGRTDTQYF. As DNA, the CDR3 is TGTGCCTGGATCAGAGCGGGAGGTCGCACAGATACGCAGTATTTT.

CDR3 residues: CASSRSGLGTGAVGGELFF. The CDR3 DNA reads as TGTGCCAGCAGCCGATCGGGCCTTGGGACGGGAGCGGTAGGCGGGGAGCTGTTTTTT. J is TRBJ2-2 and V is TRBV4-2; D might be TRBD2 (6 bases). This CDR3 comprises 19 residues. Trimming took off 4 bases at V and 7 bases at J, with 28 bases between the two ends. CDR1 is LGHNA, CDR2 YNFKEQ, per germline.

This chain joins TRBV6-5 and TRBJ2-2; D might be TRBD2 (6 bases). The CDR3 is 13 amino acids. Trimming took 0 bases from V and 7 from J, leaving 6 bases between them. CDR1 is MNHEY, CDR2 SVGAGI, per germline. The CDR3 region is CASSYSGGGELFF. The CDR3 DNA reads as TGTGCCAGCAGTTACTCGGGGGGCGGGGAGCTGTTTTTT.

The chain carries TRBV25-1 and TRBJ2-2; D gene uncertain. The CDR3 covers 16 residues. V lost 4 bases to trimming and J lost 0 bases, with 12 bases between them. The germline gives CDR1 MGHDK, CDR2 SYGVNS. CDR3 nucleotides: TGTGCCAGCAGTGCATTTACTATTGCGAACACCGGGGAGCTGTTTTTT. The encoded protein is CASSAFTIANTGELFF.

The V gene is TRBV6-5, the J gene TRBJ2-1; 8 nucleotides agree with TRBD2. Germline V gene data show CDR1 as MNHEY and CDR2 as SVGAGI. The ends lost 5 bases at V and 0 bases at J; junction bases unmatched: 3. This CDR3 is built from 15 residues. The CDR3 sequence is CASSPAGASYNEQFF. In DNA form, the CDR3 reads TGTGCCAGCAGTCCAGCGGGAGCCTCCTACAATGAGCAGTTCTTC.

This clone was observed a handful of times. The CDR3 protein is CASSEWWGPDTEAFF. The CDR3 DNA follows: TGTGCCAGCAGTGAATGGTGGGGGCCAGACACTGAAGCTTTCTTT. J is TRBJ1-1 and V is TRBV2; weak D call: TRBD1 (6 bases). This CDR3 is built from 15 residues. V lost 2 bases and J 3 bases, leaving 13 bases between the germline ends. Germline V gene lookup returns CDR1 SNHLY and CDR2 FYNNEI.